These T cell receptor beta chains were read from a single sample in a study of OX40 agonist ivuxolimab in advanced cancers. Measured with immunoSEQ multiplex PCR; TCRdb has only the in-frame clones, and not every one. The table records 17,000 or so clones, about 77% of them present only once. Here the sequenced sample was CD4+ or CD8+ T cells sorted from blood, taken in a trial of the OX40 agonist ivuxolimab. The source is an adult with an advanced solid tumor such as melanoma, head and neck, liver or kidney cancer. The CDR3 runs from the conserved cysteine through the conserved F or W. The D gene is left open where the match is weak. Only part of the rows carry a size: once, few, many, or a class if the clone is expanded.

>TRBJ2-7|.|TRBD2|TRBV9
TGTGCCAGCAGCGTAGAGGCTAGCGGGAGTCTCACCCAGTACTTC
CASSVEASGSLTQYF
>TRBJ2-7|.|TRBD2|TRBV16
TGTGCCAGCAGCCGTCCCGGGACTAGCACAGACGAGCAGTACTTC
CASSRPGTSTDEQYF
>TRBJ2-3|.|TRBD2|TRBV19
TGTGCCAGTAGTATTGGGACTAGCGACACAGATACGCAGTATTTT
CASSIGTSDTDTQYF
>TRBJ1-2|.|.|TRBV6-1
TGTGCCAGCAGTGAAGCGACTGGCTGGGACATGGACTATGGCTACACCTTC
CASSEATGWDMDYGYTF
>TRBJ1-3|.|TRBD1|TRBV6-5
TGTGCCAGCAGTCTTCAGGGGGCGCCTGGAAACACCATATATTTT
CASSLQGAPGNTIYF
>TRBJ2-1|once|.|TRBV9
TGTGCCAGCAGCCGTCCCGGGACGGTAAGCTCCTACAATGAGCAGTTCTTC
CASSRPGTVSSYNEQFF
>TRBJ1-1|.|.|TRBV12-5
TGTGCTAGTGGTTTGGTAACTGAAGCTTTCTTT
CASGLVTEAFF
>TRBJ2-1|.|.|TRBV27
TGTGCCAGCAGTTTAGGCGGGGTAACTTACAATGAGCAGTTCTTC
CASSLGGVTYNEQFF
>TRBJ2-7|.|.|TRBV4-1
TGCGCCAGCAGCCATGCCATGTCGGACGAGCAGTACTTC
CASSHAMSDEQYF
>TRBJ2-2|.|TRBD1|TRBV5-1
TGCGCCAGCAGCTTTTGGACAGGCAACACCGGGGAGCTGTTTTTT
CASSFWTGNTGELFF
>TRBJ1-3|.|TRBD1|TRBV9
TGTGCCAGCAGGGGGACAGGGACCTCTGGAAACACCATATATTTT
CASRGTGTSGNTIYF
>TRBJ2-1|.|TRBD2|TRBV11-2
TGTGCCAGCAGCGTAGCGGGGGGTTCTTACAATGAGCAGTTCTTC
CASSVAGGSYNEQFF
>TRBJ1-4|.|.|TRBV23-1
TGCGCCAGCAGTCAATCGATTGCAGCTCTTAGGGCAGGGCTTTGGGCAACTAATGAAAAACTGTTTTTT
CASSQSIAALRAGLWATNEKLFF
>TRBJ2-7|.|.|TRBV4-1
TGCGCCAGCAGCCAAGGGATGGCAGGCACCTACGAGCAGTACTTC
CASSQGMAGTYEQYF
>TRBJ1-1|few|.|TRBV30
TGTGCCTGGAGAGACACTGAAGCTTTCTTT
CAWRDTEAFF
>TRBJ2-1|.|.|TRBV9
TGTGCCAGCAGCGTATTTGACAGCCTGGGTGAGCAGTTCTTC
CASSVFDSLGEQFF
>TRBJ2-3|.|TRBD2|TRBV4-3
TGCGCCAGCAGCCAAGATATCCTAGCGGGGGGTGCAGATACGCAGTATTTT
CASSQDILAGGADTQYF
>TRBJ2-2|.|TRBD2|TRBV15
TGTGCCACCAGCATTAGCGGGGCGAACACCGGGGAGCTGTTTTTT
CATSISGANTGELFF
>TRBJ2-3|.|.|TRBV9
TGTGCCAGCAGCCCGTCCGGTCCAGATACGCAGTATTTT
CASSPSGPDTQYF
>TRBJ2-3|.|TRBD1|TRBV9
TGTGCCAGCAGCGTAGCCAGGGGGCGTACAGATACGCAGTATTTT
CASSVARGRTDTQYF
>TRBJ2-2|.|.|TRBV7-9
TGTGCCAGCAGCTTAATTAGGGGTAGGGGCACCGGGGAGCTGTTTTTT
CASSLIRGRGTGELFF
>TRBJ2-3|.|TRBD2|TRBV9
TGTGCCAGCAGCGAGGGGACTAGCGGGACCTTCACAGATACGCAGTATTTT
CASSEGTSGTFTDTQYF
>TRBJ1-5|.|.|TRBV27
TGTGCCAGCAGTTTAGGGGGGGGCAGTAGCAATCAGCCCCAGCATTTT
CASSLGGGSSNQPQHF
>TRBJ2-7|.|TRBD1|TRBV9
TGTGCCAGCAGCGTAGGGACAGGGGCGGCCTACGAGCAGTACTTC
CASSVGTGAAYEQYF
>TRBJ2-7|.|TRBD2|TRBV5-1
TGCGCCAGCAGCTTGGACGGGGGAGGGCCAAATGGGCAGTACTTC
CASSLDGGGPNGQYF
>TRBJ1-4|.|.|TRBV7-2
TGTGCCAGCAGCCCAAGGGTAAATGAAAAACTGTTTTTT
CASSPRVNEKLFF
>TRBJ1-1|.|.|TRBV19
TGTGCCAGTACCCCTAAACAGAACACTGAAGCTTTCTTT
CASTPKQNTEAFF
>TRBJ1-1|.|TRBD1|TRBV4-1
TGCGCCAGCAGCCAAGAGTTCCCCGGGACAGGCTCTGAAGCTTTCTTT
CASSQEFPGTGSEAFF
>TRBJ2-1|.|.|TRBV11-2
TGTGCCAGCAGCCCCGGGACTCTGGGTAGGAATGAGCAGTTCTTC
CASSPGTLGRNEQFF
>TRBJ2-3|.|TRBD2|TRBV27
TGTGCCAGCAGGCCCCTGGGCGCGGGGGGGAAGTCGGATACGCAGTATTTT
CASRPLGAGGKSDTQYF
>TRBJ2-7|.|.|TRBV5-1
TGCGCCAGCAAACGGGGCCCCCCCTACGAGCAGTACTTC
CASKRGPPYEQYF
>TRBJ2-2|few|.|TRBV28
TGTGCCAGCAGTCCATGGGCCTACACCGGGGAGCTGTTTTTT
CASSPWAYTGELFF
>TRBJ1-2|.|TRBD1|TRBV9
TGTGCCAGCAGCGTAGATAGGACAGGGGACTATGGCTACACCTTC
CASSVDRTGDYGYTF
>TRBJ1-2|.|.|TRBV28
TGTGCCAGCAGCCAGACCTACGACAGTGACTCCTATGGCTACACCTTC
CASSQTYDSDSYGYTF
>TRBJ1-4|.|TRBD1|TRBV27
TGTGCCAGCAGCATACAGGGGGGGGGAGAAAAACTGTTTTTT
CASSIQGGGEKLFF
>TRBJ2-2|once|.|TRBV15
TGTGCCACCGGCCGGGCTGATACGAACACCGGGGAGCTGTTTTTT
CATGRADTNTGELFF
>TRBJ1-2|.|.|TRBV29-1
TGCAGCGTTGATAATTTTGGCTATGGCTACACCTTC
CSVDNFGYGYTF
>TRBJ2-7|once|TRBD2|TRBV27
TGTGCCAGCAGCTCCCTAGCGGGAGATCTGTACGAGCAGTACTTC
CASSSLAGDLYEQYF
>TRBJ1-4|.|.|TRBV29-1
TGCAGCGTTGACAGGGAGCTTCCAGGTATAGAAGCTTCAACTAATGAAAAACTGTTTTTT
CSVDRELPGIEASTNEKLFF
>TRBJ2-1|.|.|TRBV5-1
TGCGCCAGCAGCTTGGGGACGGGGGGCAACTACAATGAGCAGTTCTTC
CASSLGTGGNYNEQFF
>TRBJ2-3|medium-sized|.|TRBV7-6
TGTGCCAGCAGAGAACCGAGGGGTAGCGCTCCCGACCATACGCAGTATTTT
CASREPRGSAPDHTQYF
>TRBJ1-5|few|.|TRBV28
TGTGCCAGCAGTTTATTGCACGGGAGCAATCAGCCCCAGCATTTT
CASSLLHGSNQPQHF
>TRBJ1-3|.|.|TRBV11-2
TGTGCCAGCAGCCCAGACCCAAGCTCTGGAAACACCATATATTTT
CASSPDPSSGNTIYF
>TRBJ1-1|.|.|TRBV11-2
TGTGCCAGCAGCTTAGTTTTCGGAGGCCTACTCAGGGACACTGAAGCTTTCTTT
CASSLVFGGLLRDTEAFF
>TRBJ1-3|few|.|TRBV28
TGTGCCAGCAGTTTGGCAGGGTCTGGAAACACCATATATTTT
CASSLAGSGNTIYF
>TRBJ2-7|.|.|TRBV27
TGTGCCAGCAGTTGGGGGAGAGAAGGCGAGCAGTACTTC
CASSWGREGEQYF
>TRBJ2-1|.|TRBD2|TRBV6-1
TGTGCCAGCAGTGATGGGGGGACTAGCTTTAAGTTCTTC
CASSDGGTSFKFF
>TRBJ1-5|few|.|TRBV7-9
TGTGCCAGCAGCTTAGGCGGACAGCCCCAGCATTTT
CASSLGGQPQHF
>TRBJ1-4|.|TRBD1|TRBV27
TGTGCCAGCAGTCGCCGGACAGGGAGGTTTAATGAAAAACTGTTTTTT
CASSRRTGRFNEKLFF
>TRBJ1-1|.|TRBD1|TRBV14
TGTGCCAGCAGCACCATGTTGACAGGGGGGTTGAACACTGAAGCTTTCTTT
CASSTMLTGGLNTEAFF
>TRBJ1-2|.|.|TRBV14
TGTGCCAGCAGCCCGCAAGATCGGTATGGCTACACCTTC
CASSPQDRYGYTF
>TRBJ2-3|.|.|TRBV2
TGTGCCAGCCCCCGGGGAGGCCGGGTTGAGTATGGCACAGATACGCAGTATTTT
CASPRGGRVEYGTDTQYF
>TRBJ2-1|medium-sized|TRBD1|TRBV25-1
TGTGCCAGCAGTGGACAGGGTAATGAGCAGTTCTTC
CASSGQGNEQFF
>TRBJ2-1|once|TRBD1|TRBV4-2
TGTGCCAGCAGCCAAGATCTAGAGGACAGGGGCTACAATGAGCAGTTCTTC
CASSQDLEDRGYNEQFF
>TRBJ2-1|.|.|TRBV7-9
TGTGCCAGCAGCCACGGGGACTTTCACAATGAGCAGTTCTTC
CASSHGDFHNEQFF
>TRBJ2-1|.|TRBD2|TRBV5-1
TGCGCCAGCAGCTTGACTAGCGGGAGGACCTCCTACAATGAGCAGTTCTTC
CASSLTSGRTSYNEQFF
>TRBJ2-7|.|TRBD1|TRBV6-9
TGTGCCAGCAGTTATGGGACAGGGGAAGTCTACGAGCAGTACTTC
CASSYGTGEVYEQYF
>TRBJ1-2|.|.|TRBV28
TGTGCCAGCAGTTCCCCGGGGGCAGTGATCTCTTTTAGGGGCTACACCTTC
CASSSPGAVISFRGYTF
>TRBJ2-2|few|.|TRBV15
TGTGCCACCAGGGATTGGGACACCGGGGAGCTGTTTTTT
CATRDWDTGELFF
>TRBJ2-7|.|.|TRBV19
TGTGCCACCGATTCCGGAGGGAGGACGGAGCAGTACTTC
CATDSGGRTEQYF